This TCR beta chain is drawn from a study of CD8 T cells in ankylosing spondylitis (dated by TCRdb to 2016 to 2017). About the full investigation: The study profiled T cell receptor beta repertoires in healthy donors and ankylosing spondylitis patients to find disease-linked TCR variants. The full study cohort comprised about 25 ankylosing spondylitis patients and approximately 100 healthy donors. Samples of peripheral blood were taken, and for ankylosing spondylitis patients, synovial fluid was collected as well.

CDR1 and CDR2 are read off the germline V gene as SQVTM and ANQGSEA. V is shortened by 8 bases, J by 6 bases, and the region joining them spans 16 bases. Inclusive of the bounding cysteine and phenylalanine, the CDR3 is 12 residues long. The CDR3 DNA has 36 bases and is translated from base 1. Synovial fluid samples were paired with blood samples taken from the same ankylosing spondylitis patients. This clonotype was observed many times. What antigen it recognizes has not been identified. Nothing much larger sits one base from this clone, and base qualities are not available. TCRdb shows the sequencer as Illumina HiSeq 2500. Quantitative 5'-RACE with molecular barcodes was the method used to prepare the TCR beta libraries. Per the original workflow: A new computational method, built on a probabilistic model of VDJ rearrangement, was used to identify disease-linked TCR variants. TCRdb passed the public sequencing reads through fastp at Q25 and MiXCR, retaining productive beta sequences. When rows share a CDR3 protein, they turn into one entry using the most common DNA and genes. The V and J calls shown here were made by TCRdb, not taken from the authors' results. Counted in this sample were about 140,000 distinct CDR3 sequences; 7% to 10% of them appeared once. The ten top clones hold approximately 6.8% of the sample.

Here is what the overall study found, with its caveats: Some of the motif variants had been reported before in the synovial fluid and blood of reactive arthritis patients, a finding that suggests common disease-initiation mechanisms. A TCR beta motif of several highly homologous amino acid variants appeared characteristic of blood from ankylosing spondylitis patients. In peripheral blood, the disease-linked clones were found at relatively low frequencies and had a CD8+ phenotype. Significant enrichment of the disease-linked clones was reported in matched synovial fluid samples from ankylosing spondylitis patients.

This receptor was taken from a male donor with ankylosing spondylitis. The sequenced sample was synovial fluid, either unsorted or a sorted T cell fraction (not recorded which). The sequence is built from TRBV29-1 and TRBJ1-1; D gene: possibly TRBD1, on 5 matching bases. In nucleotide form, the sequence is TGCAGCTCCGCACTAGGGGACGCTGAAGCTTTCTTT. Translation gives CSSALGDAEAFF.